A selection of T cell receptor beta chains follows, all from one sample in a study of blood T cell repertoires in COVID-19. Profiled with immunoSEQ multiplex PCR; TCRdb holds only in-frame clones, not every one. Here the sample spans approximately 280,000 clones, 90% being singletons. Sequenced input: PBMCs or T cells enriched from blood (not recorded which). All receptors come from a woman aged 18-29 years with acute COVID-19. Both conserved end residues are trimmed from each CDR3. The order of the fields is J gene, V gene, CDR3 protein.

>TRBJ2-5|TRBV25-1
ASSGEETQY
>TRBJ1-5|TRBV18
ASSPSAGPLNQPQH
>TRBJ2-7|TRBV5-1
ASSLQGTTYEQY
>TRBJ1-1|TRBV7-3
ASSTGQGTNTEAF
>TRBJ2-2|TRBV5-1
ASSLGGMDTGELF
>TRBJ1-4|TRBV2
ASSVGAGVNEKLF
>TRBJ2-5|TRBV6-2/TRBV6-3
ASSYGSSGMETQY
>TRBJ2-1|TRBV30
AWRPTGTGAYNEQF
>TRBJ2-1|TRBV29-1
SVLLRGRTLNEQF
>TRBJ1-3|TRBV5-1
ASSLTGYGNTIY
>TRBJ2-4|TRBV7-9
ASSSRLAGEIAKNIQY
>TRBJ1-1|TRBV20-1
SLSGNTEAF
>TRBJ2-5|TRBV5-1
ASSLGGEETQY
>TRBJ2-5|TRBV5-1
ASSDTSGRGETQY
>TRBJ1-2|TRBV2
ASSPDNGSGYT
>TRBJ2-1|TRBV4-1
ASKRGGSVDEQF
>TRBJ2-7|TRBV28
ASTFSGYEQY
>TRBJ2-7|TRBV27
ASSLWDRREQY
>TRBJ1-2|TRBV18
ASSPPSGWYGYT
>TRBJ2-3|TRBV4-3
ASSLERGGADTQY
>TRBJ1-2|TRBV19
ASSIFQGRNYGYT
>TRBJ2-7|TRBV6-2/TRBV6-3
ASSTGTSGYEQY
>TRBJ2-5|TRBV25-1
ASSGGAGVRETQY
>TRBJ2-1|TRBV24-1
ATSDLGLGFGLAGVVYNEQF
>TRBJ2-1|TRBV4-1
ASSQVGVSSYNEQF
>TRBJ2-7|TRBV15
ATSLGVQTYEQY
>TRBJ2-7|TRBV5-1
ASSSTGGAYEQY
>TRBJ2-1|TRBV11-3
ASSPSSYNEQF
>TRBJ2-5|TRBV3-1/TRBV3-2
ASSRRLADKETQY
>TRBJ2-5|TRBV5-1
ASSSGTGSQETQY
>TRBJ2-1|TRBV7-2
ASSLVAGGVLEQF
>TRBJ1-6|TRBV6-1
ASSEYQGGYNSPLH
>TRBJ2-5|TRBV23-1
ASSPPPGTSGRETQY
>TRBJ2-2|TRBV4-2
ASSQKGGGTGELF
>TRBJ1-1|TRBV6-5
ASSSNRMAEAF
>TRBJ1-1|TRBV28
ASSLEGTKAF
>TRBJ2-1|TRBV11-3
ASSLRGSSSYNEQF
>TRBJ1-1|TRBV19
ASRTGQMMNTEAF
>TRBJ2-7|TRBV29-1
SVLGRALAGPLRYEQY
>TRBJ1-6|TRBV6-4
ASSLEGNSPLH
>TRBJ2-5|TRBV9
ASSVALTGGLGTQY
>TRBJ1-5|TRBV19
ASSGGGSHFQPQH
>TRBJ1-5|TRBV30
AWSSRRTADQPQH
>TRBJ2-3|TRBV29-1
SVETGVATDTQY
>TRBJ1-1|TRBV5-1
ASSLVQGVNTEAF
>TRBJ2-3|TRBV3-1/TRBV3-2
ASRQAGAGDTQY